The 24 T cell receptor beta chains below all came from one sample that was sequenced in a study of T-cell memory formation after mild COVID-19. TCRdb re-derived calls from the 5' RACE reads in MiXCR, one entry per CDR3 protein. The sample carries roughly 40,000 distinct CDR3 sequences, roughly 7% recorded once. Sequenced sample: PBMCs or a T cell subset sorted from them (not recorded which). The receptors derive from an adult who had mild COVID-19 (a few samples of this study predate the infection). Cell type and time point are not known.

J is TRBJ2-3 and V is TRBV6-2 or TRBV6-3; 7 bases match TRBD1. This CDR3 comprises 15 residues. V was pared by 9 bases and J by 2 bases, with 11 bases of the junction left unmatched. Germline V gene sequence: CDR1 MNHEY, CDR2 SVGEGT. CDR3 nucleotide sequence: TGTGCCAGTCGCCCGGACAGGAAAAACACAGATACGCAGTATTTT. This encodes CASRPDRKNTDTQYF.

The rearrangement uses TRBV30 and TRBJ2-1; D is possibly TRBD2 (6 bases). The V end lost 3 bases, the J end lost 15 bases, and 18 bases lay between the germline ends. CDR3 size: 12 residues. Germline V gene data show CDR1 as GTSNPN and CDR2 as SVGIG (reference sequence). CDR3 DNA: TGTGCCTGGAGAAGGGGCGGGGCGGCCGGGTTCTTC. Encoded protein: CAWRRGGAAGFF.

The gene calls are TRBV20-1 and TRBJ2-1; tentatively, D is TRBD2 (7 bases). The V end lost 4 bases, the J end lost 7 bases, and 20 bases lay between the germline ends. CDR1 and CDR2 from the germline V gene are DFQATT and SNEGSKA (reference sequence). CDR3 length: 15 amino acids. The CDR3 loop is CSAKPPSGGRNEQFF. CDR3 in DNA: TGCAGTGCTAAACCGCCCTCGGGGGGCCGGAATGAGCAGTTCTTC.

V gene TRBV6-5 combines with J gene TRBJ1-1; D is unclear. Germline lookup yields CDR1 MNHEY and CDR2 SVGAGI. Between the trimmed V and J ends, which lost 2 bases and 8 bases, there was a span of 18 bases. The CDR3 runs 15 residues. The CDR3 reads CASSYHPSGTQEAFF. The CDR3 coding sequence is TGTGCCAGCAGTTACCACCCCTCCGGCACACAAGAAGCTTTCTTT.

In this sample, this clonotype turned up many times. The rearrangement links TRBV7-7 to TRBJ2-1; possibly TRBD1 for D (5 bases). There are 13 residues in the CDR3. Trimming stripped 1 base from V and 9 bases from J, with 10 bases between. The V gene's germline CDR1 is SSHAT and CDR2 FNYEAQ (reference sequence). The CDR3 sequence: CASSLVGQGEQFF. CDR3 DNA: TGTGCCAGCAGCTTAGTTGGGCAGGGTGAGCAGTTCTTC.

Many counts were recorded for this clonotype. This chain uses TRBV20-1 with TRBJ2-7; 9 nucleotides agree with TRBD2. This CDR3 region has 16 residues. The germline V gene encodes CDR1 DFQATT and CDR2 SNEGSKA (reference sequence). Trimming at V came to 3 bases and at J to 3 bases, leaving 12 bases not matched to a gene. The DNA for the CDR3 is TGCAGTGCTAGCGTGACTAGCGGATCTGCCGTCTACGAGCAGTACTTC. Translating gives CSASVTSGSAVYEQYF.

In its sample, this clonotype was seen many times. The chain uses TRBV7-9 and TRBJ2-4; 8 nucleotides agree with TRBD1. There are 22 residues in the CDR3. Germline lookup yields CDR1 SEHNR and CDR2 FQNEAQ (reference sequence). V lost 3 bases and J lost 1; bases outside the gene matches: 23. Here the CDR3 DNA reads TGTGCCAGCAGCTTCCCTCGAGCAGGGGGCCATAATCTTGCCTCGGCCAAAAACATTCAGTACTTC. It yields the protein CASSFPRAGGHNLASAKNIQYF. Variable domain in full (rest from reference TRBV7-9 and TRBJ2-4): DTGVSQNPRHKITKRGQNVTFRCDPISEHNRLYWYRQTLGQGPEFLTYFQNEAQLEKSRLLSDRFSAERPKGSFSTLEIQRTEQGDSAMYLCASSFPRAGGHNLASAKNIQYFGAGTRLSVL.

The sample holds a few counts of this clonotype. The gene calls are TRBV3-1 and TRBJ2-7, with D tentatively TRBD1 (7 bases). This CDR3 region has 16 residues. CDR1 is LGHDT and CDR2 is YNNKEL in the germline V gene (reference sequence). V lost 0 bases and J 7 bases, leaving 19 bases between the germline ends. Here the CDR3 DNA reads TGTGCCAGCAGCCAAGATGGCTGGAGGGGGCTAGGAGAGCAGTACTTC. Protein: CASSQDGWRGLGEQYF.

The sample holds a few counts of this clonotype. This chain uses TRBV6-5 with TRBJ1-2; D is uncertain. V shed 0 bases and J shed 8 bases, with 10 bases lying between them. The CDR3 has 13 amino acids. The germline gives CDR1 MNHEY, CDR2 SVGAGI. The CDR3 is CASSYSRSRGYTF. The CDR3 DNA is TGTGCCAGCAGTTACTCCAGGTCTAGGGGCTACACCTTC.

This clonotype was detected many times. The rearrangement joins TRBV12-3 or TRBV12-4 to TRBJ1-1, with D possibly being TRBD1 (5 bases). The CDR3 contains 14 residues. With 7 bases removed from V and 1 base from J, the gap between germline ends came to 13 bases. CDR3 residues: CASTRGGTNTEAFF. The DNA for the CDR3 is TGTGCCAGCACCCGGGGGGGGACGAACACTGAAGCTTTCTTT.

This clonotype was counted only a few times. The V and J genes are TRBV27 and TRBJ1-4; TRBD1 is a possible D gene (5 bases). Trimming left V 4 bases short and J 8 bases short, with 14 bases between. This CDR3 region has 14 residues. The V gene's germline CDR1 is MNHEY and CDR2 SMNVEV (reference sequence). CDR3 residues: CASSSGLTWEKLFF. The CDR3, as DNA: TGTGCCAGCAGTTCAGGGTTGACGTGGGAAAAACTGTTTTTT. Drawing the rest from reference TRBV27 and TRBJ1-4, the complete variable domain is EAQVTQNPRYLITVTGKKLTVTCSQNMNHEYMSWYRQDPGLGLRQIYYSMNVEVTDKGDVPEGYKVSRKEKRNFPLILESPSPNQTSLYFCASSSGLTWEKLFFGSGTQLSVL.

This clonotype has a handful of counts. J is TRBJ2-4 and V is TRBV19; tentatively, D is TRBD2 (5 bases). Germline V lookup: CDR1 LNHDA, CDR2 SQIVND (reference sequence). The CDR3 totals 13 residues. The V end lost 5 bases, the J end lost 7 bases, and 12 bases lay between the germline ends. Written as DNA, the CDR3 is TGTGCCAGTAGTTTACTTTCGGGGAACATTCAGTACTTC. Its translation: CASSLLSGNIQYF.

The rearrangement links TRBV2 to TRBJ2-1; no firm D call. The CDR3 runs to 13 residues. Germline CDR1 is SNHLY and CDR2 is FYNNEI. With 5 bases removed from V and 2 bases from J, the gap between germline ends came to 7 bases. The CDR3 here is CASSLRTYNEQFF. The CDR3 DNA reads TGTGCCAGCAGTCTCAGGACCTACAATGAGCAGTTCTTC. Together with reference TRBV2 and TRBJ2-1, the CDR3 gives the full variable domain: EPEVTQTPSHQVTQMGQEVILRCVPISNHLYFYWYRQILGQKVEFLVSFYNNEISEKSEIFDDQFSVERPDGSNFTLKIRSTKLEDSAMYFCASSLRTYNEQFFGPGTRLTVL.

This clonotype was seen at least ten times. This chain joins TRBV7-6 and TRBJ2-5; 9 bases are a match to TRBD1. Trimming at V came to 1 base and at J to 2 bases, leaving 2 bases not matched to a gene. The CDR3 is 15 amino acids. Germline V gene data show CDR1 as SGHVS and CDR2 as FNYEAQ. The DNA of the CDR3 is TGTGCCAGCAGCTTAGGGACAGGGGTACAAGAGACCCAGTACTTC. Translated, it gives CASSLGTGVQETQYF.

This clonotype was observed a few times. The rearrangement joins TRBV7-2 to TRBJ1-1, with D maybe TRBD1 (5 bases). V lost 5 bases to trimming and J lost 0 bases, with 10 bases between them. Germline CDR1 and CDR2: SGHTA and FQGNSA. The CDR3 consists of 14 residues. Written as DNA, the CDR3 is TGTGCCAGCAGCCCCGGGACGGTGAACACTGAAGCTTTCTTT. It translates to CASSPGTVNTEAFF.

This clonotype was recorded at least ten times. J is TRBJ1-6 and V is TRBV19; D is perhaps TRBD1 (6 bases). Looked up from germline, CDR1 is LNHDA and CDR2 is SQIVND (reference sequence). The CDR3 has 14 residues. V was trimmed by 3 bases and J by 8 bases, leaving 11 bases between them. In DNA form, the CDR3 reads TGTGCCAGTAGTATGCAGGGGACCTATTCACCCCTCCACTTT. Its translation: CASSMQGTYSPLHF. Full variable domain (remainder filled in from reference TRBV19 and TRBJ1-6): DGGITQSPKYLFRKEGQNVTLSCEQNLNHDAMYWYRQDPGQGLRLIYYSQIVNDFQKGDIAEGYSVSREKKESFPLTVTSAQKNPTAFYLCASSMQGTYSPLHFGNGTRLTVT.

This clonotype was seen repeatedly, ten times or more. For the CDR3, the DNA is TGCGCCAGCAGCCAGGACAGGGTTACTTCACCCCTCCACTTT. It encodes CASSQDRVTSPLHF. V is TRBV5-1 and J is TRBJ1-6, with 8 bases identical to TRBD1. The CDR3 contains 14 residues. Trimming took 4 bases from V and 9 from J; bases not matched to a gene: 6. Looked up from germline, CDR1 is SGHRS and CDR2 is YFSETQ.

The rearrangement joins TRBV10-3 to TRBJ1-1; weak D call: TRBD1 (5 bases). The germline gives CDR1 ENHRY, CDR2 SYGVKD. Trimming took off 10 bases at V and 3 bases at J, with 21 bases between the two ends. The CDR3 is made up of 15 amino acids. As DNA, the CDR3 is TGTGCCACCATGTCCCTCGGGGCGGGGGACACTGAAGCTTTCTTT. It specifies CATMSLGAGDTEAFF.

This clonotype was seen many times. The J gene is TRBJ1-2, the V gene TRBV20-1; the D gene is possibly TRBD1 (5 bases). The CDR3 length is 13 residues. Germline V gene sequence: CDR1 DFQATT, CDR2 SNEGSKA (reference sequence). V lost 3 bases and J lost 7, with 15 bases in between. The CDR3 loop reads CSARGTVGSGYTF. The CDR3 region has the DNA TGCAGTGCTAGGGGGACGGTTGGATCTGGCTACACCTTC.

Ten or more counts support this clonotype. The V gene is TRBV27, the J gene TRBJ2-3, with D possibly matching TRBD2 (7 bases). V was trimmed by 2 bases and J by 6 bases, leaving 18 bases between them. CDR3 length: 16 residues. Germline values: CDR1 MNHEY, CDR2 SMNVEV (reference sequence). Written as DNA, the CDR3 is TGTGCCAGCAGTTTACGGCGGGGGCCTCAGGGGGATACGCAGTATTTT. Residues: CASSLRRGPQGDTQYF.

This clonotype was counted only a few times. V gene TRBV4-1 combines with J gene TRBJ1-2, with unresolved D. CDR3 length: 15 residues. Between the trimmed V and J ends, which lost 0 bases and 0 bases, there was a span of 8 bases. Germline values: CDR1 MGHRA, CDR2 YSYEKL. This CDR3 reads CASSQDNGANYGYTF. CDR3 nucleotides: TGCGCCAGCAGCCAAGATAACGGAGCTAACTATGGCTACACCTTC.

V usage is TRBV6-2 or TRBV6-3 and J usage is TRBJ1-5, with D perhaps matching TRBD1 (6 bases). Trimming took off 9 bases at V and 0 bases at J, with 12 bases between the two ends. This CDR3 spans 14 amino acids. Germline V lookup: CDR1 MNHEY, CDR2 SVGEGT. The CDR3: CARHDRTSNQPQHF. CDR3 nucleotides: TGTGCCAGACATGACAGGACTAGCAATCAGCCCCAGCATTTT.

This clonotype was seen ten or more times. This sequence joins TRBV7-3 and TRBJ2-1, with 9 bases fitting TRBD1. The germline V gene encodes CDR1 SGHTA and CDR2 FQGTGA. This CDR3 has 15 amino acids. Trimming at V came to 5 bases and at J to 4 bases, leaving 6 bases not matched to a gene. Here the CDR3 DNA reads TGTGCCAGCAGCAAGCCGGGACAGGGATACAATGAGCAGTTCTTC. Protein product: CASSKPGQGYNEQFF. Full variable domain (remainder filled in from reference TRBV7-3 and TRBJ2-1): GAGVSQTPSNKVTEKGKYVELRCDPISGHTALYWYRQSLGQGPEFLIYFQGTGAADDSGLPNDRFFAVRPEGSVSTLKIQRTERGDSAVYLCASSKPGQGYNEQFFGPGTRLTVL.

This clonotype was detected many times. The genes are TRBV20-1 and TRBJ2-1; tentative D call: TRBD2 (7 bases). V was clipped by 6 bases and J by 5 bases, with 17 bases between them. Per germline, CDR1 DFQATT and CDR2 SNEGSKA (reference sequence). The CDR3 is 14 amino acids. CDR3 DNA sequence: TGCAGTGCCGGGGGGCAGGGTCCCAACAATGAGCAGTTCTTC. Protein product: CSAGGQGPNNEQFF.